The clone carrying this TCR beta chain was picked up many times. Its target is unknown. The TCR beta CDR3 regions underwent amplification using RNA transcripts as the source. A first-round RT-PCR of the TCR CDR3 used the HTBI primer set. TCRdb itself ran the multiplex PCR reads through MiXCR, one entry per CDR3 protein. The sample lists about 610,000 distinct CDR3 sequences, approximately 14% occurring once. This record belongs to a study of T cells in Graves' hyperthyroidism and ophthalmopathy. Notes on the study in general: Model output signaled ophthalmopathy a median approximately 6 months ahead of onset. Blood held most thyroid clonotypes expanded above 0.001 frequency. Ophthalmopathy stood apart from stable hyperthyroidism in a 13 V-J model.

Disease duration was under 3 months in the ophthalmopathy patients, who also had a Clinical Activity Score of at least 3 and a NOSPECS grade of at least 4. The sample comprised blood. The sequence came from a woman aged 40 to 55 with Graves' ophthalmopathy.

CDR3 sequence reads: CSAASANTGELFF. The CDR3 DNA reads TGCAGTGCTGCCAGCGCGAACACCGGGGAGCTGTTTTTT. V is TRBV20-1 and J is TRBJ2-2; D gene unclear. CDR3 size: 13 residues. Deletions cut 5 bases from V and 0 bases from J, with 7 bases between. Germline values: CDR1 DFQATT, CDR2 SNEGSKA (reference sequence).